Sequencing of this T cell receptor (beta chain) was carried out in a study of blood T cell repertoires in COVID-19. Study as a whole: Material from acute and convalescent COVID-19 was sourced from the United States, Italy and Spain. PBMCs, B-cell-depleted T cells, or T cells provided the cDNA or gDNA that made up the material.

V was shortened by 6 bases and J by 8 bases, with 20 bases between the two germline ends. This CDR3 is built from 14 residues. Germline-derived CDR1 and CDR2 are SGHNT and YYREEE (reference sequence). Original methodology: Reference gene primer amplification in the assay estimated nucleated cell counts. Method: immunoSEQ multiplex PCR; TCRdb's copy keeps in-frame clones and lacks some. V and J calls and clone size are as listed in that table; D and trimming were resolved from the DNA. The table shows some 280,000 clones, with over 80% occurring only once. Sequencing used peripheral blood. This sequence joins TRBV5-4 and TRBJ1-2, with a weak D call TRBD1 (5 bases). This TCR derives from a woman aged 45-65 years with active or convalescent COVID-19. The CDR3 sequence is CASTSPLGQQGYTF. The CDR3 nucleotides are TGTGCCAGCACCTCCCCCTTGGGGCAGCAAGGCTACACCTTC.